A selection of T cell receptor beta chains follows, all from one sample in a study of cytomegalovirus exposure and HLA in healthy donors. The table came from immunoSEQ multiplex PCR; TCRdb's copy has only in-frame clones and leaves some out. The repertoire table contains around 200,000 clones. Material for sequencing was PBMCs. Receptors were obtained from a girl aged 2-15 years in good health and CMV-seropositive. CDR3s include the opening cysteine and the closing phenylalanine or tryptophan. The D gene is left open where the match is weak.

V gene	J gene	D gene	CDR3 DNA	CDR3 protein
TRBV2	TRBJ1-5	.	TGTGCCAGCCGCCAGGAAAAGGGCAATCAGCCCCAGCATTTT	CASRQEKGNQPQHF
TRBV30	TRBJ2-3	TRBD1	TGTGCCTGGAGTGTAGGGGACAGGGACGTAGATACGCAGTATTTT	CAWSVGDRDVDTQYF
TRBV4-1	TRBJ2-7	TRBD2	TGCGCCAGCAGCCAACCGGGACTAGATATGTACGAGCAGTACTTC	CASSQPGLDMYEQYF
TRBV19	TRBJ1-4	TRBD1	TGTGCCAGTAGTGACAGGGGGCACGAAAAACTGTTTTTT	CASSDRGHEKLFF
TRBV27	TRBJ1-2	TRBD1	TGTGCCAGCAGTCCACGACAGGGGGGTATCGGTGGCTACACCTTC	CASSPRQGGIGGYTF
TRBV5-1	TRBJ1-3	TRBD1	TGCGCCAGCAGTGGGACAGGGTCTGGAAACACCATATATTTT	CASSGTGSGNTIYF
TRBV28	TRBJ1-2	.	TGTGCCAGCAGTACAGGTTCCGTATGGTATGGCTACACCTTC	CASSTGSVWYGYTF
TRBV18	TRBJ1-4	.	TGTGCCAGCTCACCGCGGGGGGGAACTAATGAAAAACTGTTTTTT	CASSPRGGTNEKLFF
TRBV6-5	TRBJ1-1	.	TGTGCCAGCAGTTCGTCGGGAGGGTTGAACACTGAAGCTTTCTTT	CASSSSGGLNTEAFF
TRBV5-4	TRBJ2-6	.	TGTGCCAGCAGCTTGGTCTCCAGCTCTGGGGCCAACGTCCTGACTTTC	CASSLVSSSGANVLTF
TRBV7-2	TRBJ2-1	.	TGTGCCAGCAGCTTACAAGAAAGGACAATTGGTGAGCAGTTCTTC	CASSLQERTIGEQFF
TRBV11-2	TRBJ2-7	.	TGTGCCAGCAGCTTAGCGGACGGGATCTACGAGCAGTACTTC	CASSLADGIYEQYF
TRBV19	TRBJ2-7	TRBD1	TGTGCCAGTAGTATTGGGGACAGGGCTTACTACGAGCAGTACTTC	CASSIGDRAYYEQYF
TRBV15	TRBJ2-3	TRBD2	TGTGCCACCAGCAGAGATGGGAGGGCCGCAGATACGCAGTATTTT	CATSRDGRAADTQYF
TRBV6-5	TRBJ1-2	.	TGTGCCAGCAGTTACGGGGGAGGGAATGGCTACACCTTC	CASSYGGGNGYTF
TRBV28	TRBJ2-7	.	TGTGCCAGCAGTCCAGGGTACTACGAGCAGTACTTC	CASSPGYYEQYF
TRBV5-1	TRBJ2-5	.	TGCGCCAGCAGCTACACCGGGACTCAAGAGACCCAGTACTTC	CASSYTGTQETQYF
TRBV28	TRBJ2-7	TRBD2	TGTGCCAGCAGTTTACCCGGCGGGGGTCCCCTCTCCTACGAGCAGTACTTC	CASSLPGGGPLSYEQYF
TRBV5-4	TRBJ1-1	TRBD1	TGTGCCAGCAGTTCGGGACAGGGGGCTAGTTTGGAGAACACTGAAGCTTTCTTT	CASSSGQGASLENTEAFF
TRBV7-3	TRBJ2-3	.	TGTGCCAGCAGCCCCGACCCCGGGACTGGGAACACAGATACGCAGTATTTT	CASSPDPGTGNTDTQYF
TRBV5-1	TRBJ2-1	.	TGCGCCAGCAGCCCACGGACTCGCCAGGATGAGCAGTTCTTC	CASSPRTRQDEQFF
TRBV6-6	TRBJ2-7	.	TGTGCCAGCACAGGGGAATCCTACGAGCAGTACTTC	CASTGESYEQYF
TRBV4-1	TRBJ2-7	.	TGCGCCAGCAGCCAGGCTCAACAGGAGCAGTACTTC	CASSQAQQEQYF
TRBV11-1	TRBJ2-1	.	TGTGCCAGCAGTCCGAGTTGGGGGGACAATGAGCAGTTCTTC	CASSPSWGDNEQFF
TRBV27	TRBJ2-3	.	TGTGCCAGCAGGAGCCTCACAGATACGCAGTATTTT	CASRSLTDTQYF
TRBV9	TRBJ1-6	TRBD1	TGTGCCAGCAGCGTAGAAGGGACAGTAGATAATTCACCCCTCCACTTT	CASSVEGTVDNSPLHF
TRBV19	TRBJ1-1	TRBD1	TGTGCCAGTAGTATCCGGGACAGGGAAAACACTGAAGCTTTCTTT	CASSIRDRENTEAFF
TRBV9	TRBJ1-2	TRBD1	TGTGCCAGCAGCGTAGGGGCAGGGGGTAACTATGGCTACACCTTC	CASSVGAGGNYGYTF
TRBV5-1	TRBJ2-2	.	TGCGCCAGCAGCTTTGGCCAGGGAGGCGGGGAGCTGTTTTTT	CASSFGQGGGELFF
TRBV25-1	TRBJ2-3	.	TGTGCCAGCAGTGAGACTAGACAGCCTCGCACAGATACGCAGTATTTT	CASSETRQPRTDTQYF
TRBV5-6	TRBJ1-2	TRBD1	TGTGCCAGCAGCCCCGGTGCAGGGGGTAACTATGGCTACACCTTC	CASSPGAGGNYGYTF
TRBV7-6	TRBJ2-7	.	TGTGCCAGCAGCCCAGAGGGCGGGCCGACCTACGAGCAGTACTTC	CASSPEGGPTYEQYF
TRBV13	TRBJ2-7	TRBD2	TGTGCCAGCAGCTTATTGGGGGGGACTAGGGTTTACGAGCAGTACTTC	CASSLLGGTRVYEQYF
TRBV19	TRBJ2-3	TRBD2	TGTGCCAGTATGGAGGGAGGGCGCACAGATACGCAGTATTTT	CASMEGGRTDTQYF